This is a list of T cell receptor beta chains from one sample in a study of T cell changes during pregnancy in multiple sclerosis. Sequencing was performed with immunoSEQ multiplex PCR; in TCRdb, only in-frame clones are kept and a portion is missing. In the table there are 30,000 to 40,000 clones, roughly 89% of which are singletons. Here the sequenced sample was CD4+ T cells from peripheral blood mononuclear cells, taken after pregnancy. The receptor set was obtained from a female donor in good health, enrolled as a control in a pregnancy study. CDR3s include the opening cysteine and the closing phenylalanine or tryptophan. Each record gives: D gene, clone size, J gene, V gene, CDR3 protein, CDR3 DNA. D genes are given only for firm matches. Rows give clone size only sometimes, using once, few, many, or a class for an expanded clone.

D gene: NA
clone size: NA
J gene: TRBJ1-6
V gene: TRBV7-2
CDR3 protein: CASSAGGFSYNSPLHF
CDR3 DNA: TGTGCCAGCAGCGCGGGGGGGTTTTCCTATAATTCACCCCTCCACTTT

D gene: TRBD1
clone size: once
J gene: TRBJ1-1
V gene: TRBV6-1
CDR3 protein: CASSDRGRGTEAFF
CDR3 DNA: TGTGCCAGCAGCGACAGGGGGCGCGGCACTGAAGCTTTCTTT

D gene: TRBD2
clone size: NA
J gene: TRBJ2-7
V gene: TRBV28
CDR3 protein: CASSLSWGSGRARASKQYF
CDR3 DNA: TGTGCCAGCAGTTTATCTTGGGGTAGCGGGAGGGCGAGGGCCTCCAAGCAGTACTTC

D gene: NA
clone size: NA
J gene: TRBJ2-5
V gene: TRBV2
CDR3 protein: CASSEEARGREETQYF
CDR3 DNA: TGTGCCAGCAGTGAAGAGGCGCGGGGAAGGGAGGAGACCCAGTACTTC

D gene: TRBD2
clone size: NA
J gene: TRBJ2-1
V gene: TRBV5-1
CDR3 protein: CASSRDGGGYNEQFF
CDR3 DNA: TGCGCCAGCAGCCGAGACGGGGGGGGATACAATGAGCAGTTCTTC

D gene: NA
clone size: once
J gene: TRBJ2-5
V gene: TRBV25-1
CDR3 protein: CASSGWTAQETQYF
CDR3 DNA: TGTGCCAGCAGTGGGTGGACAGCTCAAGAGACCCAGTACTTC

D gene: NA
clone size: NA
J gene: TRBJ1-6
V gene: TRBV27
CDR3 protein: CASSISQGKVQVPLHF
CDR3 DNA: TGTGCCAGCAGCATATCCCAGGGGAAGGTGCAGGTGCCCCTCCACTTT

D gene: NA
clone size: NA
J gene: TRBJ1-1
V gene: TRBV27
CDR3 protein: CASSLQGGAEAFF
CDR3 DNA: TGTGCCAGCAGTTTACAGGGAGGCGCTGAAGCTTTCTTT

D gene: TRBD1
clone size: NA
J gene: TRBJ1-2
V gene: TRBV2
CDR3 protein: CASTPQGVYGYTF
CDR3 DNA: TGTGCCAGCACCCCTCAGGGGGTCTATGGCTACACCTTC

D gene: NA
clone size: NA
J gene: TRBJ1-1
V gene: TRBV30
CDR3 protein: CAWSPRGRTEAFF
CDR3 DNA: TGTGCCTGGAGTCCCAGGGGAAGAACTGAAGCTTTCTTT

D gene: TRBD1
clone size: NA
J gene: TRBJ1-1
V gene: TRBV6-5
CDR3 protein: CASSSFQTGAYTEAFF
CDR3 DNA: TGTGCCAGCAGTTCCTTTCAGACAGGGGCGTACACTGAAGCTTTCTTT

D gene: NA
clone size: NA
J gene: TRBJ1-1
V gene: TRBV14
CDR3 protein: CASSQARSGGTEAFF
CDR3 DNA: TGTGCCAGCAGCCAAGCTCGGTCCGGAGGCACTGAAGCTTTCTTT

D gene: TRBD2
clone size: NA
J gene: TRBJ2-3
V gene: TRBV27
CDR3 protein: CASSFPLTAGGTDTQYF
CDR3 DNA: TGTGCCAGCAGTTTCCCCTTAACCGCGGGGGGCACAGATACGCAGTATTTT

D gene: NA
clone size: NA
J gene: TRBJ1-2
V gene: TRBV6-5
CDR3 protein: CATLGGILGYTF
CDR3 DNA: TGTGCCACCCTGGGGGGGATTCTTGGCTACACCTTC

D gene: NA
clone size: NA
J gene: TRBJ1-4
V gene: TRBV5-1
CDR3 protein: CASSLGSTGGLWEKLFF
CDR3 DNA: TGCGCCAGCAGCTTGGGGTCGACGGGGGGGCTCTGGGAAAAACTGTTTTTT

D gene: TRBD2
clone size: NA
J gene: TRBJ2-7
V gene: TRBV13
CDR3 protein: CASSLGDYSYEQYF
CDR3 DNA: TGTGCCAGCAGCCTGGGGGACTACTCCTACGAGCAGTACTTC

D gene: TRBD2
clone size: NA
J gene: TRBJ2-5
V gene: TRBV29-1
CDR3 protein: CSVVVAGGGAAQYF
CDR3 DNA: TGCAGCGTTGTAGTAGCGGGAGGTGGGGCGGCCCAGTACTTC

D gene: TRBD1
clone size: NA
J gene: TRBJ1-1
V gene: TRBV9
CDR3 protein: CASSARDSEAFF
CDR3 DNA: TGTGCCAGCAGCGCCCGGGACAGTGAAGCTTTCTTT

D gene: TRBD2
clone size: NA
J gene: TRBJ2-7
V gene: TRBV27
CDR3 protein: CASSLTGGPYEQYF
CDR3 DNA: TGTGCCAGCAGTTTGACGGGAGGGCCCTACGAGCAGTACTTC

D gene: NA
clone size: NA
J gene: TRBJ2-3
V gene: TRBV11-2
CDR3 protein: CASSLAGTDTQYF
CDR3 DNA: TGTGCCAGCAGCTTAGCGGGGACAGATACGCAGTATTTT

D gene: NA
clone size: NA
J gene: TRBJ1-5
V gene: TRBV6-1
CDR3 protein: CASSELGQFHQPQHF
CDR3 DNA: TGTGCCAGCAGTGAATTGGGGCAGTTTCATCAGCCCCAGCATTTT

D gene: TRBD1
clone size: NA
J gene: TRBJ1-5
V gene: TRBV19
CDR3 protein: CASSLSTGYQPQHF
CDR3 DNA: TGTGCCAGTAGTCTCTCGACAGGGTACCAGCCCCAGCATTTT

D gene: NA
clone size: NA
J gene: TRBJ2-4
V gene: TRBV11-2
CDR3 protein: CASSSSIGFNIQYF
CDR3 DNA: TGTGCCAGCAGCTCTAGTATCGGGTTCAACATTCAGTACTTC

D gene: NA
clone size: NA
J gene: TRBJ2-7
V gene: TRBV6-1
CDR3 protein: CASREPGDYEQYF
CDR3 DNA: TGTGCCAGCAGGGAGCCGGGAGACTACGAGCAGTACTTC

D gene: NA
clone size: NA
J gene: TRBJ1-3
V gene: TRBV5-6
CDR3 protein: CASSYDINSGNTIYF
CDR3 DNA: TGTGCCAGCAGCTACGACATCAACTCTGGAAACACCATATATTTT

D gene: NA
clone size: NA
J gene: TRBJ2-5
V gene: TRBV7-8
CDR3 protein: CASSFPGLLQETQYF
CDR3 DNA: TGTGCCAGCAGTTTCCCGGGACTCTTACAAGAGACCCAGTACTTC

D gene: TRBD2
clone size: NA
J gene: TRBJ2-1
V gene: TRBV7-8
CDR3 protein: CASVPGRGGPHEQFF
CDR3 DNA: TGTGCCAGTGTCCCTGGGCGGGGGGGGCCCCATGAGCAGTTCTTC

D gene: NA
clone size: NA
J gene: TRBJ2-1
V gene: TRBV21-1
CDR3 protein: CASSKEEAGGVRGTLNEQFF
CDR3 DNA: TGTGCCAGCAGCAAAGAGGAGGCCGGGGGGGTCAGGGGGACCCTAAATGAGCAGTTCTTC

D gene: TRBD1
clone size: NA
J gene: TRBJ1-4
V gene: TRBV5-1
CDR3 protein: CASSRTGALTNEKLFF
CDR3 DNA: TGCGCCAGCAGTCGGACAGGGGCTCTGACTAATGAAAAACTGTTTTTT

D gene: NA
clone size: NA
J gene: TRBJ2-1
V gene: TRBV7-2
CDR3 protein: CASTPSYNEQFF
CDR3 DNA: TGTGCCAGCACCCCCAGCTACAATGAGCAGTTCTTC

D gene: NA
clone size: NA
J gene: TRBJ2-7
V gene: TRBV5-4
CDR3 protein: CASSSGVYEQYF
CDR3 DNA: TGTGCCAGCAGCTCAGGGGTCTACGAGCAGTACTTC

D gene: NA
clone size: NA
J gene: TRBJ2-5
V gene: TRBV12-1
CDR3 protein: CASSPYRGRKKTQYF
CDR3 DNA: TGTGCCAGCAGCCCGTACAGGGGTCGTAAAAAGACCCAGTACTTC

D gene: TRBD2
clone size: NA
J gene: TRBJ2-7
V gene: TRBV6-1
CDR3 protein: CASRELAGGNSYEQYF
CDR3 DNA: TGTGCCAGCAGGGAACTAGCGGGAGGCAACTCCTACGAGCAGTACTTC

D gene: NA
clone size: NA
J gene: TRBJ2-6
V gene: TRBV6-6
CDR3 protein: CASSAESSGANVLTF
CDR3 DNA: TGTGCCAGCAGTGCCGAGAGCTCTGGGGCCAACGTCCTGACTTTC

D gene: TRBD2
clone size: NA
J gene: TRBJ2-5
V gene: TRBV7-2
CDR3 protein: CASSLVLAGAQETQYF
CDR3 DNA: TGTGCCAGCAGCTTAGTCCTAGCGGGGGCCCAAGAGACCCAGTACTTC

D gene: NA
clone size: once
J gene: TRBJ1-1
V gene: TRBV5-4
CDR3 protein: CASSLADGFRGLWNTEAFF
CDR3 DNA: TGTGCCAGCAGCTTGGCTGATGGATTCAGGGGCCTATGGAACACTGAAGCTTTCTTT

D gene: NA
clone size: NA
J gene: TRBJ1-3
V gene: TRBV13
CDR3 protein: CASSFSSTSSGNTIYF
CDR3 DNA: TGTGCCAGCAGCTTCTCTTCAACTAGCTCTGGAAACACCATATATTTT